This TCR beta chain is from a study of vaccination effects on CD4 cells after COVID-19. Study at large: It was a median of 72 days after the second dose that post-vaccine samples were obtained. Study-wide results and limits: Researchers reported few convalescent patients and no early post-infection timepoints in the study. Late post-vaccination samples showed marked contraction of infection- and vaccine-induced clones.

The germline V gene has CDR1 GTSNPN and CDR2 SVGIG (reference sequence). The CDR3 length is 13 residues. Deletions cut 5 bases from V and 7 bases from J, with 15 bases between. Worth noting for this clone: Its specificity is not known.

Culture proceeded for 10 days, and CD4+ T cells were then isolated. Participants received two doses of either the BNT162b2 or mRNA-1273 vaccine. Clones were sequenced by immunoSEQ multiplex PCR, and TCRdb holds only the in-frame ones, with some missing. Of tens of thousands of clones listed, roughly 73% are singletons. The chain links TRBV30 to TRBJ2-1; D is uncertain. This receptor was taken from a human donor who received a COVID-19 vaccine. This specimen consisted of CD4+ T cells from PBMCs cultured without peptide, obtained after COVID-19 vaccination. The CDR3 here is CAWGIRLGNEQFF. DNA of the CDR3: TGTGCCTGGGGGATCAGGTTGGGGAATGAGCAGTTCTTC.